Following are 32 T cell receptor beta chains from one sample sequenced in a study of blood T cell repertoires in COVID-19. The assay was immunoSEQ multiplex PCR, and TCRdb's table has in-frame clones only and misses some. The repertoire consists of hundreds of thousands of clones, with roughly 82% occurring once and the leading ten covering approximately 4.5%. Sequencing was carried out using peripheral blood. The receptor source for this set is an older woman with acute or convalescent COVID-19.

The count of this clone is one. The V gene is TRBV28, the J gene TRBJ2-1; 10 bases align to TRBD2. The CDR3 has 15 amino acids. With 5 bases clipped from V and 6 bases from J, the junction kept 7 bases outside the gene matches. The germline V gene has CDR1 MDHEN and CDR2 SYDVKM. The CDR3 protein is CASSKSGGASNEQFF. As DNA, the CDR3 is TGTGCCAGCAGTAAGAGCGGGGGGGCTTCCAATGAGCAGTTCTTC. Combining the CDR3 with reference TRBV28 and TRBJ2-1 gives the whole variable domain DVKVTQSSRYLVKRTGEKVFLECVQDMDHENMFWYRQDPGLGLRLIYFSYDVKMKEKGDIPEGYSVSREKKERFSLILESASTNQTSMYLCASSKSGGASNEQFFGPGTRLTVL.

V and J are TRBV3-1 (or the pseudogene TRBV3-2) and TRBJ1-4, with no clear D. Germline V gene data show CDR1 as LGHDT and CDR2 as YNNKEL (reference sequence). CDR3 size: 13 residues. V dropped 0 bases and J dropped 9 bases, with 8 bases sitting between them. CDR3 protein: CASSQDCPKKLFF. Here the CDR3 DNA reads TGTGCCAGCAGCCAAGACTGCCCTAAAAAACTGTTTTTT.

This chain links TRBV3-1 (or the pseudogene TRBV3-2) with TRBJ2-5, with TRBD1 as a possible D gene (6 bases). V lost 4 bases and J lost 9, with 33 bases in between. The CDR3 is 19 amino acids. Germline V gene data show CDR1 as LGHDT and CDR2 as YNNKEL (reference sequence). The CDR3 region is CASSRGISNSQGGGDAQYF. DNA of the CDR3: TGTGCCAGCAGCCGTGGGATTTCAAACTCACAGGGTGGTGGGGATGCCCAGTACTTC.

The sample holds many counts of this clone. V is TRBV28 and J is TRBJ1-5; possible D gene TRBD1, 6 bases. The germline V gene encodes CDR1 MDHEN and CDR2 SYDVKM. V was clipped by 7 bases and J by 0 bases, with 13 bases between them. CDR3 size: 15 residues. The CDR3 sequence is CASNRDGFSNQPQHF. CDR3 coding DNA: TGTGCCAGCAACAGGGACGGATTTAGCAATCAGCCCCAGCATTTT.

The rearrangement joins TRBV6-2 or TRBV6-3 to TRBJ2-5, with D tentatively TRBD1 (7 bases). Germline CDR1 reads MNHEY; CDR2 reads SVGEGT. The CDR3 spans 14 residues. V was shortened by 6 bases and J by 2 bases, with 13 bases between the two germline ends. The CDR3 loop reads CASSRGTVQETQYF. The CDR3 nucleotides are TGTGCCAGCAGCCGCGGGACAGTGCAAGAGACCCAGTACTTC.

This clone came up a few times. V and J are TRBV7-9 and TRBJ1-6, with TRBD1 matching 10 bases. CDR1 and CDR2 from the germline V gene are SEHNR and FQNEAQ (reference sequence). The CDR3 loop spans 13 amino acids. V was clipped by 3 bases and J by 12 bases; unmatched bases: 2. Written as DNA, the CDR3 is TGTGCCAGCAGCTTCCGGACAGGGGGACCCCTCCACTTT. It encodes CASSFRTGGPLHF.

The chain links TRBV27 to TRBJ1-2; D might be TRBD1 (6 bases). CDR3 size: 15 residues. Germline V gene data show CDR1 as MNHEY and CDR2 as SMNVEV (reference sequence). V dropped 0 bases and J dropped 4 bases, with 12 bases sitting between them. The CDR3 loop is CASSLSYRASYGYTF. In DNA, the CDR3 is TGTGCCAGCAGTTTATCTTACAGGGCCTCCTATGGCTACACCTTC.

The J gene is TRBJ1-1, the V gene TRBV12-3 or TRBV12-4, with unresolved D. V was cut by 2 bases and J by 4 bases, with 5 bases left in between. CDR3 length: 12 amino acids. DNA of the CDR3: TGTGCCAGCAGTTTATGGGCCACTGAAGCTTTCTTT. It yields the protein CASSLWATEAFF.

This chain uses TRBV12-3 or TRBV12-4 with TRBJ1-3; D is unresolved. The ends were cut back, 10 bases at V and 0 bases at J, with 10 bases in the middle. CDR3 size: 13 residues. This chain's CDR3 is CATKHSSGNTIYF. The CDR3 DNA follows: TGTGCCACCAAGCATAGCTCTGGAAACACCATATATTTT.

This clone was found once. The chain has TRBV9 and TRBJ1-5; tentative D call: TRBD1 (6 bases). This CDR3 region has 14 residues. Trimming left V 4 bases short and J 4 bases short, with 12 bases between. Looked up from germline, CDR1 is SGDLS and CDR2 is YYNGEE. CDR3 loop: CASSSGTSNQPQHF. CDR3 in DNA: TGTGCCAGCAGCTCCGGGACATCGAATCAGCCCCAGCATTTT. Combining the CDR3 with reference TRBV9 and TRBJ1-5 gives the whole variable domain DSGVTQTPKHLITATGQRVTLRCSPRSGDLSVYWYQQSLDQGLQFLIQYYNGEERAKGNILERFSAQQFPDLHSELNLSSLELGDSALYFCASSSGTSNQPQHFGDGTRLSIL.

The CDR3 DNA sequence: TGCGCCAGCAGACCAACCCGGGACACTACCCATCAGCCCCAGCATTTT. Protein: CASRPTRDTTHQPQHF. V is TRBV10-1 and J is TRBJ1-5; possibly TRBD1 for D (6 bases). The CDR3 has 16 amino acids. V was cut by 6 bases and J by 5 bases, with 20 bases left in between. Germline CDR1 is WNHNN and CDR2 is SYGVQD (reference sequence).

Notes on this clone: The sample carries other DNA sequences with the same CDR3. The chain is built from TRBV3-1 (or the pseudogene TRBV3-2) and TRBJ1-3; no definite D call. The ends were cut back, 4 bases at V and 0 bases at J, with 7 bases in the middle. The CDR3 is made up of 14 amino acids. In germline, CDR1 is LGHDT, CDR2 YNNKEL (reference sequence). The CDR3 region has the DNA TGTGCCAGCAGCCCGACGGGCTCTGGAAACACCATATATTTT. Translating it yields CASSPTGSGNTIYF.

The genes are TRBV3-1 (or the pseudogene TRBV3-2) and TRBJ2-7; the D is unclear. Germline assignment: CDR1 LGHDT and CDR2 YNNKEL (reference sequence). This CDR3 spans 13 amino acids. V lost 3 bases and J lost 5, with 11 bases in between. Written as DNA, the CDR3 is TGTGCCAGCAGCCACCCAGTTTTCGACGAGCAGTACTTC. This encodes CASSHPVFDEQYF.

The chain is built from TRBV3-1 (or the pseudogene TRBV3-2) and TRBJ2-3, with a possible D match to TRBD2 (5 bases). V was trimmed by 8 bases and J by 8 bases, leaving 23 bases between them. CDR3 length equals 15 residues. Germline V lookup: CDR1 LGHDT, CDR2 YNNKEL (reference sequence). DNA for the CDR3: TGTGCCAGCTCGGACCGGGAAACCGTGCAGGTTACGCAGTATTTT. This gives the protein CASSDRETVQVTQYF.

The CDR3 nucleotides are TGTGCCAGCAGCGACTCCCCCCGGGGAACCTACGAGCAGTACTTC. Translation: CASSDSPRGTYEQYF. The chain recombines TRBV7-2 with TRBJ2-7; D may be TRBD2 (5 bases). CDR1 is SGHTA, CDR2 FQGNSA, per germline. Trimming removed 5 bases at V and 2 bases at J, with 16 bases between. This CDR3 is built from 15 residues.

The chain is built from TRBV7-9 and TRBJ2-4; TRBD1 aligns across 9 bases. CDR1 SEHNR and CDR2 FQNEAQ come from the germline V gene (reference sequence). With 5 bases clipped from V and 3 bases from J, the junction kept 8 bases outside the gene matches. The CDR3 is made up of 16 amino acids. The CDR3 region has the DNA TGTGCCAGCAGCATTGGACAGGGGATCGGCAAAAACATTCAGTACTTC. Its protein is CASSIGQGIGKNIQYF. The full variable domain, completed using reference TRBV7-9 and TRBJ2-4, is DTGVSQNPRHKITKRGQNVTFRCDPISEHNRLYWYRQTLGQGPEFLTYFQNEAQLEKSRLLSDRFSAERPKGSFSTLEIQRTEQGDSAMYLCASSIGQGIGKNIQYFGAGTRLSVL.

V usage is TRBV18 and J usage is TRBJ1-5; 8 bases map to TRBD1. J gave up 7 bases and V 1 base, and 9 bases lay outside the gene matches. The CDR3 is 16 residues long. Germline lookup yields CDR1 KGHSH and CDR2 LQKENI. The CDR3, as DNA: TGTGCCAGCTCACCACAGGGACAGGAGGTGCGGCAGCCCCAGCATTTT. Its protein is CASSPQGQEVRQPQHF. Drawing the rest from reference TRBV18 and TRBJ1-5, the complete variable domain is NAGVMQNPRHLVRRRGQEARLRCSPMKGHSHVYWYRQLPEEGLKFMVYLQKENIIDESGMPKERFSAEFPKEGPSILRIQQVVRGDSAAYFCASSPQGQEVRQPQHFGDGTRLSIL.

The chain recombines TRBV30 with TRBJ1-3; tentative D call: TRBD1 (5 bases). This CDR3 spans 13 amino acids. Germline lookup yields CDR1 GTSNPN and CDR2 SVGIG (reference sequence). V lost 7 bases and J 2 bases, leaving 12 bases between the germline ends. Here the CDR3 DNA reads TGTGCCTATTGGGGGAGGACTGGAAACACCATATATTTT. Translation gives CAYWGRTGNTIYF.

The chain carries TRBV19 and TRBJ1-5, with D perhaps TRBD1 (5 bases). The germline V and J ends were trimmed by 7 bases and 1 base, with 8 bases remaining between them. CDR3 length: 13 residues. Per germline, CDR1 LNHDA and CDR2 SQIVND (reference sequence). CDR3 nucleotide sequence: TGTGCCAGTAAGGGACTCAGCAATCAGCCCCAGCATTTT. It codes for CASKGLSNQPQHF.

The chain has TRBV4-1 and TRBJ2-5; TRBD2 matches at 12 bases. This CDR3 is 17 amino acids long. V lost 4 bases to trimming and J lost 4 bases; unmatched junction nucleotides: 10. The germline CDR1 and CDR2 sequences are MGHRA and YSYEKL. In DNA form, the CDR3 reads TGCGCCAGCAGCCGCATACTAGCGGGGGGCTCTGGAGAGACCCAGTACTTC. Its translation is CASSRILAGGSGETQYF.

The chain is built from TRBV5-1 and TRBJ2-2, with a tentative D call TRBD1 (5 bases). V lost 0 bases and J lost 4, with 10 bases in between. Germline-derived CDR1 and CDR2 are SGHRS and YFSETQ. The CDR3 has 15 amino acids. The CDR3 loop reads CASSLDRLGTGELFF. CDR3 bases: TGCGCCAGCAGCTTGGACAGGTTGGGCACCGGGGAGCTGTTTTTT.

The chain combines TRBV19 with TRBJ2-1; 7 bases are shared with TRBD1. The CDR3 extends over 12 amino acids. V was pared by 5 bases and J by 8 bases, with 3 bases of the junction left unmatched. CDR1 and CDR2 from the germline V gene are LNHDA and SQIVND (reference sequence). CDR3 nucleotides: TGTGCCAGTAGTTTACAGGGGTATGAGCAGTTCTTC. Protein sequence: CASSLQGYEQFF.

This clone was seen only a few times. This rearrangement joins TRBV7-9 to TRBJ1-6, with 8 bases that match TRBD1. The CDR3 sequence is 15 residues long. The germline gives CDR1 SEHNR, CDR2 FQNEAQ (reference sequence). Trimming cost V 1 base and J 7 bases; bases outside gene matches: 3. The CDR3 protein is CASSLERTGNSPLHF. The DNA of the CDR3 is TGTGCCAGCAGCTTAGAGAGGACAGGGAATTCACCCCTCCACTTT.

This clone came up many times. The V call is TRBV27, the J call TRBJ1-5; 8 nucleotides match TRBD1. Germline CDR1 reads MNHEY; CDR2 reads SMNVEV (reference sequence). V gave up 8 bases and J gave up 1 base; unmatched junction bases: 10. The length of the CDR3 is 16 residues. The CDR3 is CASAPGQGRSNQPQHF. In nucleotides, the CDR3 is TGTGCCAGCGCTCCAGGACAGGGACGGAGCAATCAGCCCCAGCATTTT.

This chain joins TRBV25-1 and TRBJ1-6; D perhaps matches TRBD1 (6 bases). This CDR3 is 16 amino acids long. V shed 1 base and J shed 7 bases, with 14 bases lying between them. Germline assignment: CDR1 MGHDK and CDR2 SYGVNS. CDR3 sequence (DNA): TGTGCCAGCAGTGAATCGAGTGGGGGCCGAAATTCACCCCTCCACTTT. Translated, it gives CASSESSGGRNSPLHF. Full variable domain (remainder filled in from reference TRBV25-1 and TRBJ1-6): EADIYQTPRYLVIGTGKKITLECSQTMGHDKMYWYQQDPGMELHLIHYSYGVNSTEKGDLSSESTVSRIRTEHFPLTLESARPSHTSQYLCASSESSGGRNSPLHFGNGTRLTVT.

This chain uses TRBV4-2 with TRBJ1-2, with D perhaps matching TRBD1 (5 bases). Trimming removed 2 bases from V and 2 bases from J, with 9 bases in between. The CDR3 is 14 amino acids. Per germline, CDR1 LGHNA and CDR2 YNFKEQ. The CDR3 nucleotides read TGTGCCAGCAGCCAACAGGGATTAAACTATGGCTACACCTTC. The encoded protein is CASSQQGLNYGYTF.

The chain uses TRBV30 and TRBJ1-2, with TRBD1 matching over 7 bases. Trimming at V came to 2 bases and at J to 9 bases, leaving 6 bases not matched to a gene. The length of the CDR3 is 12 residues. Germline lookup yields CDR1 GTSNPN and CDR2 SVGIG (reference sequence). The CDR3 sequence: CAWSPWDSRYTF. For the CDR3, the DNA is TGTGCCTGGAGTCCCTGGGACAGTCGCTACACCTTC.

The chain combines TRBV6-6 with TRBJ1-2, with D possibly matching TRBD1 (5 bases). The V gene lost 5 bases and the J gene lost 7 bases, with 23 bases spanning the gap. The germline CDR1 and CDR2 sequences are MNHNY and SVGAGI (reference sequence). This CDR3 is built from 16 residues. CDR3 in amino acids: CASSRRGGTTASGYTF. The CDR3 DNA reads TGTGCCAGCAGTCGACGGGGGGGGACCACCGCAAGTGGCTACACCTTC.

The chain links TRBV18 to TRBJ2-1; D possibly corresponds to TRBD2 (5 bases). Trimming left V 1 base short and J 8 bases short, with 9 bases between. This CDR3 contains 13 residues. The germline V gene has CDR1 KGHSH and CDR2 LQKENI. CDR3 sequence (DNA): TGTGCCAGCTCACCACGAGGGTTGGATGAGCAGTTCTTC. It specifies CASSPRGLDEQFF.

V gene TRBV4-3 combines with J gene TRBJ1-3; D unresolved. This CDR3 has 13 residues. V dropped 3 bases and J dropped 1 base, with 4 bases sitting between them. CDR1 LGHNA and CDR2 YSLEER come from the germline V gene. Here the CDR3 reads CASSQSSGNTIYF. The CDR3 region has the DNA TGCGCCAGCAGCCAGTCTTCTGGAAACACCATATATTTT.

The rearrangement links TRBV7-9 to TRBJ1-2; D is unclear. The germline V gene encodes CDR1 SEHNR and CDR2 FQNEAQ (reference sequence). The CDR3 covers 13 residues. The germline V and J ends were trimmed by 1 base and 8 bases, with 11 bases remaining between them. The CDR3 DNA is TGTGCCAGCAGCTTAGACCTTCAGAGGGGCTACACCTTC. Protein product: CASSLDLQRGYTF.

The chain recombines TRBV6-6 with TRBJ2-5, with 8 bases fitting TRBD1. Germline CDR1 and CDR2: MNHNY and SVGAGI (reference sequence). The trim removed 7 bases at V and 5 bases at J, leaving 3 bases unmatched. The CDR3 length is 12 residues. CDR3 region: CASTGDRETQYF. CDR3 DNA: TGTGCCAGCACAGGGGACAGGGAGACCCAGTACTTC.